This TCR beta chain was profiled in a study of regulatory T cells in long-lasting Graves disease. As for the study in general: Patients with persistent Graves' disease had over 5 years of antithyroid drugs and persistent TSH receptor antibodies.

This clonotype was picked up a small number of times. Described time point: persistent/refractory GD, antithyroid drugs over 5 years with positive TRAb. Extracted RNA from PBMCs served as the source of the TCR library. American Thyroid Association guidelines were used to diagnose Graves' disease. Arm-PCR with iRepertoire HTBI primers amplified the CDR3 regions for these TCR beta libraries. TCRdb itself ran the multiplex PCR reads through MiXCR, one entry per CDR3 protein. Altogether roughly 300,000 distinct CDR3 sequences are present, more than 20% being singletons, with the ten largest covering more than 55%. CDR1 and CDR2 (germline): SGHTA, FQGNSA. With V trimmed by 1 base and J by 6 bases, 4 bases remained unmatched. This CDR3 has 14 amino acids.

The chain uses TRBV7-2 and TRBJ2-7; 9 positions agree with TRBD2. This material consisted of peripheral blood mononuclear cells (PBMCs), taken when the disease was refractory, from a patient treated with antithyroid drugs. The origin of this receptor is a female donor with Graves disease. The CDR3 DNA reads TGTGCCAGCAGCTTAGGGGGACTAGCTGTCGAGCAGTACTTC. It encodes CASSLGGLAVEQYF.